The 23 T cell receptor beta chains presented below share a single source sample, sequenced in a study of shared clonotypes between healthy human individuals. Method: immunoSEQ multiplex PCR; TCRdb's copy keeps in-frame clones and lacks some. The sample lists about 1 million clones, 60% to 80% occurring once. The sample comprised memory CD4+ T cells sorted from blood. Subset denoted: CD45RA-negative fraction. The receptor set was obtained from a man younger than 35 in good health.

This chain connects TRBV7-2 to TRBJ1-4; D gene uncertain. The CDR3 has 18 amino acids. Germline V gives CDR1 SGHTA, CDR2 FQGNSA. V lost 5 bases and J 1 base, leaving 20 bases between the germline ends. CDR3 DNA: TGTGCCAGCAGCCTAAAAAGGTTCGGGGAGGGAACTAATGAAAAACTGTTTTTT. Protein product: CASSLKRFGEGTNEKLFF.

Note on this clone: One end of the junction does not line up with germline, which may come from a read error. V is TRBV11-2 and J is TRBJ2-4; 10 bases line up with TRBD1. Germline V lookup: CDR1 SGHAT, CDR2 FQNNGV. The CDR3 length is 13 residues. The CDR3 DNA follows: TGTGCCAGCAGCCGAACCGGCGGGACAGGGGTCCGTTGG. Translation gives CASSRTGGTGVRW. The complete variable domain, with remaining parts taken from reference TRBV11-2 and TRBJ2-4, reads EAGVAQSPRYKIIEKRQSVAFWCNPISGHATLYWYQQILGQGPKLLIQFQNNGVVDDSQLPKDRFSAERLKGVDSTLKIQPAKLEDSAVYLCASSRTGGTGVRWGAGTRLSVL.

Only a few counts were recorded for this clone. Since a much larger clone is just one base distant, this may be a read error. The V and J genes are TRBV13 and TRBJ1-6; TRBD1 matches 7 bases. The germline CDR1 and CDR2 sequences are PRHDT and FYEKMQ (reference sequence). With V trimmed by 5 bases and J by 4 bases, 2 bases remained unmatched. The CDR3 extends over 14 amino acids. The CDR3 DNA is TGTGCCAGCAGCCGGGGACAGTATAATTCACCCCTCCACTTT. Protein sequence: CASSRGQYNSPLHF. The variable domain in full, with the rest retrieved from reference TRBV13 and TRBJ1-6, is AAGVIQSPRHLIKEKRETATLKCYPIPRHDTVYWYQQGPGQDPQFLISFYEKMQSDKGSIPDRFSAQQFSDYHSELNMSSLELGDSALYFCASSRGQYNSPLHFGNGTRLTVT.

The CDR3 loop reads CASSPGQGANEQYF. The CDR3 bases are TGTGCCAGCAGCCCGGGACAGGGGGCTAACGAGCAGTACTTC. The chain is built from TRBV6-5 and TRBJ2-7, with 12 bases identical to TRBD1. This CDR3 comprises 14 residues. Germline V gene sequence: CDR1 MNHEY, CDR2 SVGAGI. V dropped 6 bases and J dropped 5; count of bases not matched to a gene: 5.

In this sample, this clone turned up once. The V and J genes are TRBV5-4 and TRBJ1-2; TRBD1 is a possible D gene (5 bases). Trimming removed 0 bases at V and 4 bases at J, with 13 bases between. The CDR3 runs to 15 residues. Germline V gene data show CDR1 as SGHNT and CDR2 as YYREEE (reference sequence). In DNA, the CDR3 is TGTGCCAGCAGCTTGGTGGGGCCTATATCCTATGGCTACACCTTC. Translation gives CASSLVGPISYGYTF.

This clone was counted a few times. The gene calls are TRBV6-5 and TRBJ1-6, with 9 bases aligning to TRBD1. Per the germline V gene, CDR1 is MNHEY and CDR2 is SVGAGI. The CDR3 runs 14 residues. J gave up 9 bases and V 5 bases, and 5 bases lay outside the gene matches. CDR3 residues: CASSQQGASSPLHF. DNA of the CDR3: TGTGCCAGCAGTCAACAGGGGGCGAGTTCACCCCTCCACTTT.

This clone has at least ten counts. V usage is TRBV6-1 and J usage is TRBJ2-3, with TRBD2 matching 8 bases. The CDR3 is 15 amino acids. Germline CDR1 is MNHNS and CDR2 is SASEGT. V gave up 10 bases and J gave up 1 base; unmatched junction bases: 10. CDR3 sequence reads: CATRGSGERTDTQYF. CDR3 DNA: TGTGCCACCAGGGGTAGCGGGGAGCGCACAGATACGCAGTATTTT.

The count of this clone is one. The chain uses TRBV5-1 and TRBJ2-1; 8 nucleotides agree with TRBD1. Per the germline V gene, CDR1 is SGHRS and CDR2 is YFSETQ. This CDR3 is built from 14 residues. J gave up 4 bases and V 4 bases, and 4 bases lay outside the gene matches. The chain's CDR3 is CASSPGQEYNEQFF. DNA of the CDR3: TGCGCCAGCAGCCCGGGACAGGAGTACAATGAGCAGTTCTTC.

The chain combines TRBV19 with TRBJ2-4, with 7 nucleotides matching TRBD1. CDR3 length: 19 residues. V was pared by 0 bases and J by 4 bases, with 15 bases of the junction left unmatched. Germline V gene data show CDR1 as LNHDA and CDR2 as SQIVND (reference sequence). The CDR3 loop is CASSIDLGAGTVVKNIQYF. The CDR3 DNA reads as TGTGCCAGTAGTATAGATCTCGGCGCAGGGACAGTAGTGAAAAACATTCAGTACTTC. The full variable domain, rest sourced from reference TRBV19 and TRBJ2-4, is DGGITQSPKYLFRKEGQNVTLSCEQNLNHDAMYWYRQDPGQGLRLIYYSQIVNDFQKGDIAEGYSVSREKKESFPLTVTSAQKNPTAFYLCASSIDLGAGTVVKNIQYFGAGTRLSVL.

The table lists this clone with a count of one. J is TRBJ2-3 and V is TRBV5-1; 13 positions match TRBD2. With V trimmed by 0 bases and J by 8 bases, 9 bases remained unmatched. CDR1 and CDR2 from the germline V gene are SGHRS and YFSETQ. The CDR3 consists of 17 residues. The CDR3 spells CASSLATSGRAVATQYF. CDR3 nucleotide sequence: TGCGCCAGCAGCTTGGCCACTAGCGGGAGGGCCGTAGCTACGCAGTATTTT.

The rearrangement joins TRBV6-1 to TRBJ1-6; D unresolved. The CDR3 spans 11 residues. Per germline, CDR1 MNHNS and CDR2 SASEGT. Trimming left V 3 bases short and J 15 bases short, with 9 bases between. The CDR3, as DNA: TGTGCCAGCAGTGACCTTCTTCGCCTCCACTTT. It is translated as CASSDLLRLHF.

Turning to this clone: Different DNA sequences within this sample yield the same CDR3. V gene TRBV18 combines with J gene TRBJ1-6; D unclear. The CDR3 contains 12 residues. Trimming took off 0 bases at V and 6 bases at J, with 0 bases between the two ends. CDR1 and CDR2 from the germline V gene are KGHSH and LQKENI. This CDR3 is CASSPPNSPLHF. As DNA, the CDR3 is TGTGCCAGCTCACCACCTAATTCACCCCTCCACTTT.

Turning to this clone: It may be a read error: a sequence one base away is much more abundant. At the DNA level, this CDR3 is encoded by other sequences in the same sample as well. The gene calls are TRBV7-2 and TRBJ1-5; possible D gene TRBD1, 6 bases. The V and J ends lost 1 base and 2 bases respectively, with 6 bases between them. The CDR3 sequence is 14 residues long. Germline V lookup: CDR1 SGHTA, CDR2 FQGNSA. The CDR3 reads CASSLGTGNQPQHF. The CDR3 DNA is TGTGCCAGCAGCTTAGGGACAGGCAATCAGCCCCAGCATTTT. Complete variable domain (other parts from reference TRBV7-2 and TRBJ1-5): GAGVSQSPSNKVTEKGKDVELRCDPISGHTALYWYRQSLGQGLEFLIYFQGNSAPDKSGLPSDRFSAERTGGSVSTLTIQRTQQEDSAVYLCASSLGTGNQPQHFGDGTRLSIL.

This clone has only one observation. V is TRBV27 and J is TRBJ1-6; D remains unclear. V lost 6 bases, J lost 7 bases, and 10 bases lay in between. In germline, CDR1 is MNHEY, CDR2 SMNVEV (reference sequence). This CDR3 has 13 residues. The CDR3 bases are TGTGCCAGCAGAGAGGCCTTAAATTCACCCCTCCACTTT. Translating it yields CASREALNSPLHF.

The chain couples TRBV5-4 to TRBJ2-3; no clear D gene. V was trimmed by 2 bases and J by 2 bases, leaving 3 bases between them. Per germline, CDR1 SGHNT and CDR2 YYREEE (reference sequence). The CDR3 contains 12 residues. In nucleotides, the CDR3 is TGTGCCAGCAGCTTCAACACAGATACGCAGTATTTT. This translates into CASSFNTDTQYF. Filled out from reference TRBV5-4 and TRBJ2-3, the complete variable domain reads ETGVTQSPTHLIKTRGQQVTLRCSSQSGHNTVSWYQQALGQGPQFIFQYYREEENGRGNFPPRFSGLQFPNYSSELNVNALELDDSALYLCASSFNTDTQYFGPGTRLTVL.

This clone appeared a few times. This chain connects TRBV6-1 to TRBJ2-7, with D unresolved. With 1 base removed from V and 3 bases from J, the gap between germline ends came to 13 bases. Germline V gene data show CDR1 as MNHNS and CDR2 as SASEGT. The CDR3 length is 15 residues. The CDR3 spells CASSEGARSLYEQYF. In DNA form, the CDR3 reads TGTGCCAGCAGTGAAGGGGCGCGAAGCCTCTACGAGCAGTACTTC.

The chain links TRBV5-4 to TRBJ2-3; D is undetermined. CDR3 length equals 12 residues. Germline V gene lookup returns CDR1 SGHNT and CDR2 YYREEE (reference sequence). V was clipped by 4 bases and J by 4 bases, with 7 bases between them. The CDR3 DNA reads TGTGCCAGCAGCCCCCAATCAGATACGCAGTATTTT. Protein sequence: CASSPQSDTQYF.

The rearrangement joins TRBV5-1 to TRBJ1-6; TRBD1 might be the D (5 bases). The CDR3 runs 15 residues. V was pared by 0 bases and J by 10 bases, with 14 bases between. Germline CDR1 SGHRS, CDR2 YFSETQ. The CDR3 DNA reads TGCGCCAGCAGCTTGGAATCAGGGTTTGGGTCACCCCTCCACTTT. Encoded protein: CASSLESGFGSPLHF.

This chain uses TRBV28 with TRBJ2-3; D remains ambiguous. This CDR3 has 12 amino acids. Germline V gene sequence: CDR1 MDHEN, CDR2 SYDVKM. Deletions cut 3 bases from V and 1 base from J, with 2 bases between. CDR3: CASSFRTDTQYF. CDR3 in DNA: TGTGCCAGCAGTTTCCGCACAGATACGCAGTATTTT.

The CDR3 protein is CASSWGQMNTGELFF. CDR3 nucleotide sequence: TGTGCCAGCTCATGGGGACAGATGAACACCGGGGAGCTGTTTTTT. The chain has TRBV18 and TRBJ2-2; 7 nucleotides match TRBD1. J lost 1 base, V lost 5 bases, and 4 bases had no gene match. Germline CDR1 and CDR2: KGHSH and LQKENI. This CDR3 contains 15 residues.

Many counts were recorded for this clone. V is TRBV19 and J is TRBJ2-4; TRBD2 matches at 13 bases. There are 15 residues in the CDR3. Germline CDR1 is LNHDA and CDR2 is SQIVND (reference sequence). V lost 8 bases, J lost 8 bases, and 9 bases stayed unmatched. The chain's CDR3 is CASETSGRAGDIQYF. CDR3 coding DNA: TGTGCCAGTGAAACTAGCGGGAGGGCCGGGGACATTCAGTACTTC. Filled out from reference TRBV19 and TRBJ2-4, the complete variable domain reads DGGITQSPKYLFRKEGQNVTLSCEQNLNHDAMYWYRQDPGQGLRLIYYSQIVNDFQKGDIAEGYSVSREKKESFPLTVTSAQKNPTAFYLCASETSGRAGDIQYFGAGTRLSVL.

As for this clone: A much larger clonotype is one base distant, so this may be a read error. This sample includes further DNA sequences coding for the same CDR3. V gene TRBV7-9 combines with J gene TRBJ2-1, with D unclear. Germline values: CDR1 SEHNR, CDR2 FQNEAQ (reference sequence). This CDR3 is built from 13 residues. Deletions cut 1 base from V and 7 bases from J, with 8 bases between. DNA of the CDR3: TGTGCCAGCAGCTTAGGTCCAGGAAATGAGCAGTTCTTC. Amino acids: CASSLGPGNEQFF.

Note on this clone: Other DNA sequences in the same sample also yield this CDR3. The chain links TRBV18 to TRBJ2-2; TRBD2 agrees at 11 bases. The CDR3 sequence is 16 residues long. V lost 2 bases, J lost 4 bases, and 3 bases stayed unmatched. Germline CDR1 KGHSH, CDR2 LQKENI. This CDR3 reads CASSPTSGRGTGELFF. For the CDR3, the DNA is TGTGCCAGCTCACCAACTAGCGGGAGAGGCACCGGGGAGCTGTTTTTT.